A single sample gave rise to the 7 T cell receptor beta chains below, sequenced in a study of CD8 T cells in ankylosing spondylitis. In TCRdb, the 5' RACE reads were re-called with MiXCR into one record per CDR3 protein. Of 200,000 to 300,000 distinct CDR3 sequences listed, more than 9% are singletons. Sequencing was carried out using blood, either unsorted or a sorted T cell fraction (not recorded which). The source of these receptors is a male donor with ankylosing spondylitis or in good health (not recorded which).

This clonotype has just a few counts. Being one base from a much bigger clone, this may be a read error. The rearrangement joins TRBV21-1 to TRBJ2-7. TRBV21-1 is a pseudogene. This CDR3 contains 11 residues. CDR3 amino acids: CTSSTYYEQYF. The CDR3, as DNA: TGTACCAGCAGCACTTACTACGAGCAGTACTTC.

The V and J genes are TRBV7-2 and TRBJ1-3; 7 nucleotides agree with TRBD1. Looked up from germline, CDR1 is SGHTA and CDR2 is FQGNSA. The CDR3 has 14 amino acids. With 6 bases clipped from V and 6 bases from J, the junction kept 8 bases outside the gene matches. CDR3 sequence reads: CASRPGTAVNTIYF. For the CDR3, the DNA is TGTGCCAGCAGACCCGGGACAGCCGTAAACACCATATATTTT.

This clonotype was observed a handful of times. The DNA of the CDR3 is TGTGCCGCAACGCCGGGACACTCGAACACCGGGGAGCTGTTTTTT. Encoded protein: CAATPGHSNTGELFF. The chain has TRBV19 and TRBJ2-2; possibly TRBD1 for D (6 bases). The V and J ends lost 11 bases and 0 bases respectively, with 16 bases between them. The CDR3 extends over 15 amino acids. CDR1 is LNHDA, CDR2 SQIVND, per germline (reference sequence).

This clonotype was observed many times. The chain joins TRBV9 to TRBJ2-1; 12 bases align to TRBD2. Germline assignment: CDR1 SGDLS and CDR2 YYNGEE. This CDR3 region has 15 residues. V shed 3 bases, J shed 9 bases, and the junction held 7 bases outside the gene matches. The CDR3 region has the DNA TGTGCCAGCAGCGCCCTAGCGGGAGGGCGTCTTGAGCAGTTCTTC. Translating gives CASSALAGGRLEQFF.

This clonotype was observed at least ten times. V gene TRBV5-1 combines with J gene TRBJ2-7; 10 bases fit TRBD2. J lost 2 bases, V lost 4 bases, and 15 bases had no gene match. There are 18 residues in the CDR3. Germline CDR1 SGHRS, CDR2 YFSETQ. Here the CDR3 reads CASSLLGVAGGPTYEQYF. The CDR3 DNA sequence: TGCGCCAGCAGCCTCCTCGGGGTAGCGGGGGGCCCGACCTACGAGCAGTACTTC. Together with reference TRBV5-1 and TRBJ2-7, the CDR3 gives the full variable domain: KAGVTQTPRYLIKTRGQQVTLSCSPISGHRSVSWYQQTPGQGLQFLFEYFSETQRNKGNFPGRFSGRQFSNSRSEMNVSTLELGDSALYLCASSLLGVAGGPTYEQYFGPGTRLTVT.

This clonotype was seen many times. The chain uses TRBV11-2 and TRBJ2-1; 7 nucleotides agree with TRBD1. Per germline, CDR1 SGHAT and CDR2 FQNNGV. CDR3 length: 14 residues. The ends lost 5 bases at V and 6 bases at J; junction bases unmatched: 7. CDR3: CASSQTTGFNEQFF. The CDR3 DNA follows: TGTGCCAGCAGCCAAACGACAGGGTTCAATGAGCAGTTCTTC.

This clonotype occurred many times. This chain links TRBV6-5 with TRBJ2-6; D remains unclear. The CDR3 runs 16 residues. Trimming took off 4 bases at V and 0 bases at J, with 10 bases between the two ends. In germline, CDR1 is MNHEY, CDR2 SVGAGI. In nucleotides, the CDR3 is TGTGCCAGCAGTTCCGGCGAGATCTCTGGGGCCAACGTCCTGACTTTC. Translated: CASSSGEISGANVLTF.